The 5 T cell receptor beta chains presented below share a single source sample, sequenced in a study of OX40 agonist ivuxolimab in advanced cancers. Sequencing used immunoSEQ multiplex PCR; TCRdb keeps in-frame clones, though not all of them. Counted here are 5,000 to 6,500 clones, 60% to 85% occurring once; the ten biggest clones make up roughly 61%. The material was CD4+ or CD8+ T cells sorted from blood, obtained in a trial of the OX40 agonist ivuxolimab. Receptors were obtained from an adult with an advanced solid tumor such as melanoma, head and neck, liver or kidney cancer.

This clone appeared a few times. The V gene is TRBV10-3, the J gene TRBJ2-1; D might be TRBD1 or TRBD2, each matching 5 bases. CDR1 is ENHRY and CDR2 is SYGVKD in the germline V gene. The ends were cut back, 4 bases at V and 9 bases at J, with 7 bases in the middle. This CDR3 has 11 amino acids. The CDR3 nucleotides read TGTGCCATCAGTGCTGGGGGTGAGCAGTTCTTC. Translation gives CAISAGGEQFF.

This clone has only a few counts. V is TRBV6-5 and J is TRBJ2-1, with 9 bases lining up with TRBD1. V shed 4 bases, J shed 7 bases, and the junction held 8 bases outside the gene matches. CDR1 MNHEY and CDR2 SVGAGI come from the germline V gene. This CDR3 has 15 residues. The CDR3 region has the DNA TGTGCCAGCAGTTTCGAGACAGGGGGGAGGAATGAGCAGTTCTTC. Translation gives CASSFETGGRNEQFF.

V and J are TRBV10-3 and TRBJ1-4; TRBD1 matches at 8 bases. Germline V lookup: CDR1 ENHRY, CDR2 SYGVKD. The junction had 3 bases not matched to a gene; V was cut back by 0 bases and J by 12 bases. This CDR3 spans 13 amino acids. CDR3 amino acids: CAISESTGVQLFF. The DNA for the CDR3 is TGTGCCATCAGTGAGTCGACAGGGGTTCAACTGTTTTTT.

The chain joins TRBV6-5 to TRBJ1-2; no reliable D call. V lost 6 bases to trimming and J lost 6 bases, with 20 bases between them. Germline V gene data show CDR1 as MNHEY and CDR2 as SVGAGI. This CDR3 has 15 amino acids. The CDR3 region is CASRPRGWKGDGYTF. DNA of the CDR3: TGTGCCAGCAGACCTCGAGGTTGGAAAGGTGATGGCTACACCTTC.

The CDR3 DNA follows: TGTGCCAGCAGTTTCAGACTGGTCACAGATACGCAGTATTTT. Its translation is CASSFRLVTDTQYF. The rearrangement joins TRBV6-6 to TRBJ2-3; D is undetermined. CDR3 size: 14 residues. CDR1 is MNHNY and CDR2 is SVGAGI in the germline V gene (reference sequence). V shed 4 bases and J shed 2 bases, with 10 bases lying between them.